Presented here are 5 T cell receptor beta chains from one specimen sequenced in a study of blood T cells in healthy people across ages (dated by TCRdb to about 2015). Library creation used 5' RACE. Sequenced using an Illumina HiSeq 2500. A second PCR of roughly 7 to 11 cycles was performed with a sample-barcoded 5' primer and a J-beta primer mix. Starting from the raw public reads, TCRdb applied fastp trimming at Q25, assembled clones with MiXCR and retained in-frame beta chains. Every distinct CDR3 protein forms one entry, paired with its most common genes and DNA. The sample records about 1.6 million distinct CDR3 sequences, roughly 32% of which are singletons. 11% of the sample is held by the ten biggest clonotypes. Sequenced: blood. The source is a young woman in good health.

The chain is built from TRBV6-1 and TRBJ1-4; D ambiguous. CDR3 length: 17 amino acids. The germline V gene has CDR1 MNHNS and CDR2 SASEGT. Trimming pared 3 bases from V and 5 bases from J, leaving 19 bases between. The DNA of the CDR3 is TGTGCCAGCAGTGAGAGTGAAGTTAGGAGGGCGAATGAAAAACTGTTTTTT. Its protein is CASSESEVRRANEKLFF.

This chain connects TRBV27 to TRBJ2-1; D uncertain. The germline CDR1 and CDR2 sequences are MNHEY and SMNVEV (reference sequence). The length of the CDR3 is 13 residues. The chain's CDR3 is CAVAKGSHNEQFF. In DNA, the CDR3 is TGTGCTGTGGCAAAGGGTTCCCACAATGAGCAGTTCTTC.

V and J are TRBV20-1 and TRBJ1-2; D remains ambiguous. The germline V gene encodes CDR1 DFQATT and CDR2 SNEGSKA (reference sequence). The CDR3 totals 13 residues. The V gene lost 3 bases and the J gene lost 2 bases, with 10 bases spanning the gap. CDR3 region: CSASKRGNYGYTF. In nucleotides, the CDR3 is TGCAGTGCTAGCAAAAGAGGGAACTATGGCTACACCTTC.

This clonotype was seen ten or more times. The genes are TRBV29-1 and TRBJ2-3; the D gene is possibly TRBD1 (5 bases). CDR1 is SQVTM and CDR2 is ANQGSEA in the germline V gene. CDR3 length equals 14 residues. Trimming removed 8 bases at V and 0 bases at J, with 15 bases between. The CDR3 DNA sequence: TGCAGCTCTCGTGGACAAACCAGCACAGATACGCAGTATTTT. Its translation: CSSRGQTSTDTQYF.

This chain uses TRBV5-1 with TRBJ2-7; D is ambiguous. V was cut by 4 bases and J by 7 bases, with 15 bases left in between. This CDR3 is built from 13 residues. From germline, CDR1 is SGHRS and CDR2 YFSETQ. CDR3 nucleotides: TGCGCCAGCAGCCCCACAAACTCCGGGGAGCAGTACTTC. Protein: CASSPTNSGEQYF. Full variable domain (missing parts from reference TRBV5-1 and TRBJ2-7): KAGVTQTPRYLIKTRGQQVTLSCSPISGHRSVSWYQQTPGQGLQFLFEYFSETQRNKGNFPGRFSGRQFSNSRSEMNVSTLELGDSALYLCASSPTNSGEQYFGPGTRLTVT.